The present T cell receptor (beta chain) was sequenced within a study of T cell clones after liver transplantation. Whole-study results and caveats: Circulating graft-donor-reactive CD4 TCRbeta sequences fell significantly post-transplant in 5 of 8 subjects.

Sequencing used immunoSEQ multiplex PCR; TCRdb keeps in-frame clones, though not all of them. This table has around 43,000 clones, around 84% appearing once. Remarks on this clone: Its specificity is unknown.

The V gene's germline CDR1 is SEHNR and CDR2 FQNEAQ (reference sequence). The CDR3 extends over 14 amino acids. With V trimmed by 5 bases and J by 6 bases, 6 bases remained unmatched. The V call is TRBV7-9, the J call TRBJ1-5; 8 nucleotides agree with TRBD1. The sequencing here drew on CD4+ T cells from blood, taken 24 months after liver transplant. This clonotype was obtained from a human patient who received a liver transplant. Some T cells may possibly be graft donor cells. CDR3 in DNA: TGTGCCAGCAGCGCCGACAGGGGAGGTCAGCCCCAGCATTTT. It translates to CASSADRGGQPQHF.